The clone carrying this TCR beta chain was seen just once. This record comes from a study of sequential checkpoint blockade in melanoma. Looking at the study overall: Randomization was 1:1 between first-line nivolumab→ipilimumab and ipilimumab→nivolumab. Both treatment sequences were followed by maintenance nivolumab.

The treatment: randomized to nivolumab then ipilimumab (arm A) or the reverse (arm B). DNA-damaging chemotherapy had not been given to any patient beforehand. Sorted cells were live CD3+CD8+, lacking CD19 and CD56, from PBMCs. Sequencing was performed with immunoSEQ multiplex PCR; in TCRdb, only in-frame clones are kept and a portion is missing. The repertoire holds 15,000 to 20,000 clones, about two thirds seen once, with roughly 22% in the top ten. This CDR3 has 14 residues. V gave up 3 bases and J gave up 7 bases, with 16 bases separating them. The V gene's germline CDR1 is SQVTM and CDR2 ANQGSEA. This rearrangement joins TRBV29-1 to TRBJ2-1, with D unresolved. Specimen: CD8+ T cells sorted from blood (inferred from file names), collected from a patient given nivolumab and ipilimumab in sequence. This clonotype was sampled from a human donor with melanoma. The DNA of the CDR3 is TGCAGCGTTGATCTGTCTAGATACCCGAATGAGCAGTTCTTC. This translates into CSVDLSRYPNEQFF.